This TCR beta chain comes out of a study of blood T cell repertoires in COVID-19. Study in general: COVID-19 samples from acute and convalescent phases originated in the United States, Italy and Spain. T cells, B-cell-depleted T cells, or PBMCs provided the cDNA or gDNA that served as material.

In the original analysis: Scientists estimated how many nucleated cells there were by amplifying reference gene primers. Generated by immunoSEQ multiplex PCR, the TCRdb table keeps only in-frame clones and is missing some. The V and J calls and the clone size are those of that table, but D and trimming were determined from the DNA. The sample consists of about 100,000 clones, around 88% of them appearing once. Trimming removed 2 bases from V and 15 bases from J, with 14 bases in between. The CDR3 totals 13 residues. Per the germline V gene, CDR1 is MNHEY and CDR2 is SMNVEV (reference sequence). This sequence joins TRBV27 and TRBJ1-6; D gene ambiguous. This sequence originates from an elderly man with acute or convalescent COVID-19. Input material: peripheral blood. The CDR3 protein is CASSLAVRGGLHF. The DNA of the CDR3 is TGTGCCAGCAGTTTAGCGGTGCGGGGAGGCCTCCACTTT.